Only one count was recorded for the clone carrying this T cell receptor (beta chain). Antigen: not known. The protocol was immunoSEQ multiplex PCR, while the TCRdb copy is restricted to in-frame clones and leaves out a portion. The data contain 550,000 to 600,000 clones, roughly 98% of them singletons. CDR1 and CDR2 from the germline V gene are SGHTA and FQGNSA. With V trimmed by 2 bases and J by 1 base, 8 bases remained unmatched. CDR3 length: 17 residues. The sample belongs to a study of shared clonotypes between healthy human individuals. Findings of the study overall: Naive subsets generally had larger estimated richness than memory subsets. Sharing across four donors was seen in around 5% of naive CD4 clonotypes. Exclusively blood specimens were collected; tissue repertoires likely differ.

Naive CD8 populations comprised CD45RO-negative cells positively selected for CCR7, excluding terminally differentiated effector memory CD45RA+ cells. The healthy adult donors were HIV-negative and reported no recent acute infections or vaccinations. The chain carries TRBV7-2 and TRBJ2-5; 9 bases match TRBD1. The receptor was isolated from a man aged 25 to 40 in good health. Sequencing input: naive CD8+ T cells sorted from blood. Here the CDR3 reads CASSLPRDREAQETQYF. The CDR3 nucleotides read TGTGCCAGCAGCTTACCTCGGGACAGGGAGGCCCAAGAGACCCAGTACTTC.